The rows below give T cell receptor beta chains drawn from one sample of a study of CXCR3-negative and CXCR3-positive naive CD8 T cells. TCRdb reprocessed the 5' RACE reads, with one entry per CDR3 protein and no DNA. Its listing shows about 85,000 distinct CDR3 sequences. The sequenced material came from naive CXCR3+ CD8+ T cells from blood. These TCRs come from a human donor in good health. Some clones in this sample may be carry-over from other donors' samples. Both conserved end residues are part of each CDR3. Fields, in order: CDR3 length, J gene, V gene, CDR3 protein.

12	TRBJ2-4	TRBV21-1	CASSKPGPITYF
13	TRBJ2-7	TRBV5-6	CATEGAGSYEQYF
13	TRBJ1-1	TRBV6-1	CANSRQANTEAFF
15	TRBJ1-3	TRBV18	CASSPPSDSGNTIYF
14	TRBJ2-7	TRBV13	CASSSRGGADEQYF
15	TRBJ2-5	TRBV20-1	CSARDWDGLQETQYF
15	TRBJ2-1	TRBV6-2/TRBV6-3	CASSSGTSGYNEQFF
16	TRBJ2-2	TRBV5-1	CASRPGDSPNTGELFF
15	TRBJ2-7	TRBV7-2	CASSSLQREVEEQYF
12	TRBJ2-6	TRBV7-9	CASRPGANVLTF
16	TRBJ2-5	TRBV7-6	CASSLGDRAQGETQYF
15	TRBJ2-1	TRBV7-6	CASSFLPSGNNEQFF
15	TRBJ1-1	TRBV19	CASSSGTGPSTEAFF
13	TRBJ2-7	TRBV7-9	CASSLSRPYEQYF
14	TRBJ2-1	TRBV11-3	CASSFGTGYNEQFF
13	TRBJ1-1	TRBV7-7	CASSLGTDTEAFF
13	TRBJ2-7	TRBV29-1	CSVRQGALYEQYF
14	TRBJ1-2	TRBV12-3/TRBV12-4	CASSFGWGAYGYTF
13	TRBJ2-1	TRBV6-5	CASSPGLAGAQGF
12	TRBJ2-1	TRBV7-2	CASSFQGNEQFF
20	TRBJ2-1	TRBV4-2	CASSQWIGPYGGGAMGEQFF
13	TRBJ1-1	TRBV7-6	CASSLGPSHGAFF
18	TRBJ1-5	TRBV2	CASSGGEMGLYSNQPQHF
17	TRBJ2-1	TRBV7-6	CASSLTTGRSSYNEQFF
15	TRBJ1-5	TRBV4-1	CASSQERGSGQPQHF
11	TRBJ2-3	TRBV14	CASSQDRTQYF
11	TRBJ2-1	TRBV11-2	CASSLFGEQFF
13	TRBJ2-7	TRBV20-1	CSARESGSYEQYF
14	TRBJ2-7	TRBV15	CATSTTGETYEQYF
14	TRBJ2-7	TRBV5-5	CASSLYGEPYEQYF
14	TRBJ2-7	TRBV5-1	CASSSSGSSYEQYF
15	TRBJ2-2	TRBV28	CASSLFTGDTGELFF
20	TRBJ1-1	TRBV5-6	CASSAPGTGHGPQNDTEAFF
16	TRBJ2-5	TRBV9	CASSVGVGTITETQYF
19	TRBJ2-3	TRBV4-2	CASSQEGTSGGERTDTQYF
13	TRBJ2-1	TRBV5-1	CASNPLPEDEQFF
14	TRBJ2-1	TRBV20-1	CSAGASGPYNEQFF
14	TRBJ2-5	TRBV6-2/TRBV6-3	CASSRGAVQETQYF
14	TRBJ1-2	TRBV29-1	CSVEDTLINYGYTF
15	TRBJ2-7	TRBV20-1	CSAKEFRGGGYEQYF
18	TRBJ2-5	TRBV28	CASSLFRRLAGGPKTQYF
12	TRBJ2-7	TRBV28	CASTAGGYEQYF
16	TRBJ2-7	TRBV7-2	CASSLHSRQGSYEQYF
14	TRBJ2-1	TRBV28	CASSFLGDSSEQFF
13	TRBJ1-3	TRBV14	CVSSPLGGNTIYF
18	TRBJ2-1	TRBV7-2	CASSLSRRMRTSGNEQFF
15	TRBJ2-7	TRBV29-1	CSVEEGTGTLYEQYF
15	TRBJ1-1	TRBV4-1	CASSQVQGSGTEAFF
14	TRBJ1-4	TRBV12-3/TRBV12-4	CASSSDRGKQNEVF